A single sample is the source of the 17 T cell receptor beta chains below, sequenced in a study of radiotherapy plus CTLA-4 blockade in lung cancer. Only in-frame clones appear in the TCRdb table, and some are missing; sequencing was by immunoSEQ multiplex PCR. The top ten clones hold approximately 18% of a sample with 43,000 or so clones, roughly 60% of them seen once. The input for sequencing was peripheral blood, taken from a patient treated with radiotherapy plus ipilimumab. These receptors all stem from a human donor with non-small cell lung cancer who had a partial response to radiotherapy plus ipilimumab.

This clone was seen a handful of times. The V call is TRBV19, the J call TRBJ2-7; TRBD1 might be the D (5 bases). The CDR3 loop spans 14 amino acids. CDR1 LNHDA and CDR2 SQIVND come from the germline V gene (reference sequence). Trimming cost V 6 bases and J 3 bases, with 15 bases left between them. The CDR3 DNA reads as TGTGCCAGTAGCATCGACAGCTCGTACTACGAGCAGTACTTC. Its protein is CASSIDSSYYEQYF. Combining the CDR3 with reference TRBV19 and TRBJ2-7 gives the whole variable domain DGGITQSPKYLFRKEGQNVTLSCEQNLNHDAMYWYRQDPGQGLRLIYYSQIVNDFQKGDIAEGYSVSREKKESFPLTVTSAQKNPTAFYLCASSIDSSYYEQYFGPGTRLTVT.

In its sample, this clone was seen once. The chain couples TRBV5-6 to TRBJ2-5, with 11 bases aligning to TRBD2. V shed 0 bases and J 5 bases; nucleotides not matched to a gene: 12. CDR3 length equals 18 residues. The germline V gene has CDR1 SGHDT and CDR2 YYEEEE. The DNA of the CDR3 is TGTGCCAGCAGCTTGGCCATAGCGGGAGGGCCCATCTCCGAGACCCAGTACTTC. It is translated as CASSLAIAGGPISETQYF.

The chain combines TRBV6-6 with TRBJ1-1; TRBD1 aligns across 8 bases. J lost 8 bases, V lost 6 bases, and 8 bases had no gene match. Germline CDR1 and CDR2: MNHNY and SVGAGI (reference sequence). This CDR3 has 13 residues. The CDR3 DNA follows: TGTGCCAGCAGGCCCGGACAGGGATACGAAGCTTTCTTT. Translation gives CASRPGQGYEAFF.

This clone showed up just a few times. Other DNA variants within this sample encode the same CDR3. The rearrangement joins TRBV5-1 to TRBJ2-1, with TRBD2 identical over 11 bases. Germline CDR1 and CDR2: SGHRS and YFSETQ. There are 19 residues in the CDR3. V dropped 4 bases and J dropped 2; count of bases not matched to a gene: 14. DNA for the CDR3: TGCGCCAGCAGCCCGAGGTTACTAGCGGGGGAATATGCCTACAATGAGCAGTTCTTC. Amino acids: CASSPRLLAGEYAYNEQFF. Full variable domain (remainder filled in from reference TRBV5-1 and TRBJ2-1): KAGVTQTPRYLIKTRGQQVTLSCSPISGHRSVSWYQQTPGQGLQFLFEYFSETQRNKGNFPGRFSGRQFSNSRSEMNVSTLELGDSALYLCASSPRLLAGEYAYNEQFFGPGTRLTVL.

The rearrangement joins TRBV2 to TRBJ2-2, with a possible D match to TRBD2 (6 bases). CDR3 length: 16 amino acids. Between the trimmed V and J ends, which lost 2 bases and 5 bases, there was a span of 15 bases. Germline CDR1 is SNHLY and CDR2 is FYNNEI. The CDR3 coding sequence is TGTGCCAGCAGTGAATCCGGGGAGGTTTATACCGGGGAGCTGTTTTTT. Its translation is CASSESGEVYTGELFF.

This clone was found a few times. The rearrangement uses TRBV6-5 and TRBJ2-1; possibly TRBD2 for D (5 bases). Looked up from germline, CDR1 is MNHEY and CDR2 is SVGAGI. The V gene lost 0 bases and the J gene lost 15 bases, with 15 bases spanning the gap. The CDR3 runs 13 residues. The CDR3 here is CASSYSLGSPTFF. In DNA form, the CDR3 reads TGTGCCAGCAGTTACTCATTGGGGAGCCCCACGTTCTTC.

The genes are TRBV30 and TRBJ1-1; D may be TRBD1 (5 bases). Germline V lookup: CDR1 GTSNPN, CDR2 SVGIG (reference sequence). Trimming removed 3 bases at V and 1 base at J, with 15 bases between. The CDR3 runs to 15 residues. The CDR3 DNA is TGTGCCTGGAGGAAAATCAGGGCGCGGAACACTGAAGCTTTCTTT. Translated: CAWRKIRARNTEAFF.

J is TRBJ1-1 and V is TRBV6-5; 10 positions match TRBD1. Germline V lookup: CDR1 MNHEY, CDR2 SVGAGI. The ends lost 7 bases at V and 11 bases at J; junction bases unmatched: 7. The CDR3 spans 12 residues. CDR3 DNA sequence: TGTGCCAGCACCAGACAGGGGGCTGGGGCTTTCTTT. It specifies CASTRQGAGAFF.

The gene calls are TRBV5-5 and TRBJ2-7; possibly TRBD2 for D (5 bases). This CDR3 contains 14 residues. The germline V and J ends were trimmed by 4 bases and 2 bases, with 13 bases remaining between them. From germline, CDR1 is SGHKS and CDR2 YYEKEE (reference sequence). As DNA, the CDR3 is TGTGCCAGCAGCCAACTTTCGGGGACCTACGAGCAGTACTTC. Its protein is CASSQLSGTYEQYF.

V gene TRBV5-5 combines with J gene TRBJ2-7; 7 bases match TRBD1. This CDR3 comprises 15 residues. The junction had 12 bases not matched to a gene; V was cut back by 4 bases and J by 5 bases. The germline V gene encodes CDR1 SGHKS and CDR2 YYEKEE (reference sequence). This CDR3 reads CASSKTGATTDEQYF. DNA of the CDR3: TGTGCCAGCAGCAAAACAGGGGCCACCACGGACGAGCAGTACTTC.

This chain joins TRBV7-9 and TRBJ1-2; perhaps TRBD1 as D (6 bases). The CDR3 runs to 14 residues. Trimming took 0 bases from V and 8 from J, leaving 13 bases between them. CDR1 is SEHNR, CDR2 FQNEAQ, per germline (reference sequence). The CDR3 loop reads CASSLAGARDGYTF. The CDR3 DNA sequence: TGTGCCAGCAGCTTAGCGGGGGCGCGAGACGGCTACACCTTC.

This clone has ten or more counts. This sample includes further DNA sequences coding for the same CDR3. The rearrangement uses TRBV6-1 and TRBJ1-6, with D maybe TRBD1 (5 bases). The CDR3 loop spans 14 amino acids. Germline V gives CDR1 MNHNS, CDR2 SASEGT. The germline V and J ends were trimmed by 4 bases and 2 bases, with 6 bases remaining between them. The DNA for the CDR3 is TGTGCCAGCAGTGCAGGGCCCTATAATTCACCCCTCCACTTT. Protein sequence: CASSAGPYNSPLHF.

This clone was recorded at least ten times. The CDR3 sequence is CASSQREGVYEQFF. CDR3 nucleotides: TGTGCCAGCAGCCAGCGGGAAGGGGTTTATGAGCAGTTCTTC. This chain connects TRBV11-2 to TRBJ2-1, with 7 bases aligning to TRBD2. The CDR3 is 14 amino acids. In germline, CDR1 is SGHAT, CDR2 FQNNGV. Germline trimming cut 5 bases from V and 8 bases from J; bases unmatched to any gene: 9.

A few counts support this clone. J is TRBJ1-2 and V is TRBV10-1; maybe TRBD1 (6 bases). The CDR3 is made up of 12 amino acids. The germline V gene encodes CDR1 WNHNN and CDR2 SYGVQD (reference sequence). The V end was cut by 7 bases, the J end by 6 bases, with 12 bases between. The CDR3 DNA is TGCGCCAGCAATGCAGGGGTAGATGGCTACACCTTC. Translated: CASNAGVDGYTF.

CDR3 sequence (DNA): TGTGCCAGCAGCTTAGGGGGATCAGACAGGGTGGCCTATGGCTACACCTTC. It specifies CASSLGGSDRVAYGYTF. V gene TRBV7-8 combines with J gene TRBJ1-2; 7 nucleotides align to TRBD1. Germline CDR1 and CDR2: SGHVS and FQNEAQ. The junction had 12 bases not matched to a gene; V was cut back by 1 base and J by 4 bases. The CDR3 extends over 17 amino acids.

The chain employs TRBV11-3 and TRBJ1-5, with 9 bases aligning to TRBD1. Losses at the gene ends were 5 bases for V and 4 bases for J; bases not matched to a gene: 6. The CDR3 runs to 15 residues. Germline assignment: CDR1 SGHNT and CDR2 YENEEA. The CDR3 nucleotides are TGTGCCAGCAGCGTACGACAGGGGGAGAATCAGCCCCAGCATTTT. It encodes CASSVRQGENQPQHF. Using reference TRBV11-3 and TRBJ1-5 for the parts outside the CDR3, the full variable domain is EAGVVQSPRYKIIEKKQPVAFWCNPISGHNTLYWYLQNLGQGPELLIRYENEEAVDDSQLPKDRFSAERLKGVDSTLKIQPAELGDSAVYLCASSVRQGENQPQHFGDGTRLSIL.

The gene calls are TRBV18 and TRBJ1-1; D call uncertain. The CDR3 has 13 amino acids. CDR1 KGHSH and CDR2 LQKENI come from the germline V gene. V lost 6 bases to trimming and J lost 1 base, with 9 bases between them. The CDR3 DNA is TGTGCCAGCTCCTTTGGCAGGAACACTGAAGCTTTCTTT. Residues: CASSFGRNTEAFF.